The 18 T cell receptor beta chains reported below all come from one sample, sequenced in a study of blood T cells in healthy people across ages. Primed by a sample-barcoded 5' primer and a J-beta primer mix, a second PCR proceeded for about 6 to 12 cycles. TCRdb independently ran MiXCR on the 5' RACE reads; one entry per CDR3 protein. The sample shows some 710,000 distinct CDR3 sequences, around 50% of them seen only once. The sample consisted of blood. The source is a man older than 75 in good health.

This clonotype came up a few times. The CDR3 nucleotides read TGCAGTGCTCACTTAGGGGCAGCCTATGGCTACACCTTC. This translates into CSAHLGAAYGYTF. V usage is TRBV20-1 and J usage is TRBJ1-2; D is perhaps TRBD1 (5 bases). Germline CDR1 DFQATT, CDR2 SNEGSKA (reference sequence). The CDR3 sequence is 13 residues long. V lost 5 bases, J lost 4 bases, and 14 bases lay in between.

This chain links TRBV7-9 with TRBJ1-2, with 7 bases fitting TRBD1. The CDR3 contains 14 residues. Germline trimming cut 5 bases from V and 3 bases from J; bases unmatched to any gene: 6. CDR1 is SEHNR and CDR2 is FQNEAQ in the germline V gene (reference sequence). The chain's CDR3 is CASSPITGDYGYTF. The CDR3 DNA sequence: TGTGCCAGCAGCCCCATAACAGGGGACTATGGCTACACCTTC.

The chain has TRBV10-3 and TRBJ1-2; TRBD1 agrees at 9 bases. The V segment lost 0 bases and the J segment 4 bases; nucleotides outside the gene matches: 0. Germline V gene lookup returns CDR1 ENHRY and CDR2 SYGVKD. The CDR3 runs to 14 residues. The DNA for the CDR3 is TGTGCCATCAGTGAGTCGGACAGGGGCTATGGCTACACCTTC. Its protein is CAISESDRGYGYTF.

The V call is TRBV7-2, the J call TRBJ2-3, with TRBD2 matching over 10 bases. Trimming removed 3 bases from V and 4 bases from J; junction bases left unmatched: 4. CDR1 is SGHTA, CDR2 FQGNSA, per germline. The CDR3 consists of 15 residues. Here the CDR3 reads CASSFRLAGADTQYF. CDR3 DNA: TGTGCCAGCAGCTTTAGACTAGCGGGTGCAGATACGCAGTATTTT. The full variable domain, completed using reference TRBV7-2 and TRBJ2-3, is GAGVSQSPSNKVTEKGKDVELRCDPISGHTALYWYRQSLGQGLEFLIYFQGNSAPDKSGLPSDRFSAERTGGSVSTLTIQRTQQEDSAVYLCASSFRLAGADTQYFGPGTRLTVL.

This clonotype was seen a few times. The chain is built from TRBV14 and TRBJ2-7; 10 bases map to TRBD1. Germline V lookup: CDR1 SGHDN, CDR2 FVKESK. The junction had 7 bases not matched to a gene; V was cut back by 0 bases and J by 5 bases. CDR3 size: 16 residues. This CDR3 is CASSQEWGQGSHEQYF. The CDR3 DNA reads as TGTGCCAGCAGCCAAGAATGGGGACAGGGGTCCCACGAGCAGTACTTC.

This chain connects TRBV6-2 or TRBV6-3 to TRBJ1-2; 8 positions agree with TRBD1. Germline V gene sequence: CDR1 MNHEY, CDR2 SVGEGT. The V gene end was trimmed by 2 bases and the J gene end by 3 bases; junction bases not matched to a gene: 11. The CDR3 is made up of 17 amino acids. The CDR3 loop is CASSYRTGQGKYYGYTF. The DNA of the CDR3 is TGTGCCAGCAGTTACCGCACCGGACAGGGAAAATACTATGGCTACACCTTC.

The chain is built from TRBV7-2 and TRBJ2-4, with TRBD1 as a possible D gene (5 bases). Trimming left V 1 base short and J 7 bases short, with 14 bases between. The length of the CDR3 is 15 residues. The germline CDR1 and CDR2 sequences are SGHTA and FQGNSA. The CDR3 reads CASSLGRTFGNIQYF. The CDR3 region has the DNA TGTGCCAGCAGCTTAGGCCGGACATTCGGGAACATTCAGTACTTC.

The DNA for the CDR3 is TGTGCCAGCAGTCCTGGACAGGGCACCGACGAGCAGTACTTC. Its translation is CASSPGQGTDEQYF. V and J are TRBV12-3 or TRBV12-4 and TRBJ2-7, with TRBD1 matching 8 bases. Trimming at V came to 5 bases and at J to 5 bases, leaving 8 bases not matched to a gene. The CDR3 is 14 residues long.

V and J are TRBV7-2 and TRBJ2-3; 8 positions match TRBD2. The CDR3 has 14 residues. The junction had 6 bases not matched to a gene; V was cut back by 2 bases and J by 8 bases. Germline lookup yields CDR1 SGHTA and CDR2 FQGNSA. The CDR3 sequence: CASSLPRAGGTQYF. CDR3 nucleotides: TGTGCCAGCAGCTTACCCCGTGCGGGAGGTACGCAGTATTTT.

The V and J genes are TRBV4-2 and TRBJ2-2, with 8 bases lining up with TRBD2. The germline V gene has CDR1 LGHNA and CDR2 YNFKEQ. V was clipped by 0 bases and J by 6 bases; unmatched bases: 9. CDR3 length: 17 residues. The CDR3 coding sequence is TGTGCCAGCAGCCAAGATCCGGCTAGCGGGCGTCCCGGGGAGCTGTTTTTT. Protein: CASSQDPASGRPGELFF.

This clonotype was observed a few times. The CDR3 region is CSGRDSADTQYF. CDR3 bases: TGCAGCGGCCGGGACTCGGCGGATACGCAGTATTTT. The chain joins TRBV29-1 to TRBJ2-3, with D possibly matching TRBD2 (6 bases). Trimming removed 7 bases from V and 6 bases from J, with 14 bases in between. CDR1 and CDR2 from the germline V gene are SQVTM and ANQGSEA. The CDR3 totals 12 residues.

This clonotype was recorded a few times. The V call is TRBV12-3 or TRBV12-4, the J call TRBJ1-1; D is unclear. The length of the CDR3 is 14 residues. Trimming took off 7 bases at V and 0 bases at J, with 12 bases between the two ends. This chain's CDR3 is CASTRNGLNTEAFF. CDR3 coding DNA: TGTGCCAGCACCCGAAATGGGCTGAACACTGAAGCTTTCTTT.

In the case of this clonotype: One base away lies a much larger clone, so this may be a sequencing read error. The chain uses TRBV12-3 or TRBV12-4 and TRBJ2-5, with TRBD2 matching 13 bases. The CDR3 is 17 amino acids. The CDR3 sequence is CASSPRGLAGLNHEQCF. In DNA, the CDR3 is TGTGCCAGCAGTCCCCGGGGACTAGCGGGATTAAATCACGAGCAGTGCTTC.

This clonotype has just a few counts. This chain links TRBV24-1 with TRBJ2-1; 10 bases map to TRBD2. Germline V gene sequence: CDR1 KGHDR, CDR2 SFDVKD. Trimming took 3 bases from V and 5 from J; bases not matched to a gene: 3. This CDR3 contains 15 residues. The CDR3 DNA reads TGTGCCACCAGTGATCCTAGCGGGAGCCACAATGAGCAGTTCTTC. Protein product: CATSDPSGSHNEQFF.

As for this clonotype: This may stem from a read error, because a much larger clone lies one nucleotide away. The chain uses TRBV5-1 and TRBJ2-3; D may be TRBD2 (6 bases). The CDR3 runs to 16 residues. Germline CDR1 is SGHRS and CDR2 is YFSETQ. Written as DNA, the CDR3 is TGCGCCAGCAGCCTAATTAGCGGAATCAGCACAGAGACGCAGTATTTT. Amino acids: CASSLISGISTETQYF.

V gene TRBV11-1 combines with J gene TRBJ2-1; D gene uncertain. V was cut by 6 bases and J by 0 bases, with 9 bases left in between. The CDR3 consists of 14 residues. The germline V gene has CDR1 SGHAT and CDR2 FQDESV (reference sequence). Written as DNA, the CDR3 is TGTGCCAGCAGGGCCCCCAGCTCCTACAATGAGCAGTTCTTC. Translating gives CASRAPSSYNEQFF.

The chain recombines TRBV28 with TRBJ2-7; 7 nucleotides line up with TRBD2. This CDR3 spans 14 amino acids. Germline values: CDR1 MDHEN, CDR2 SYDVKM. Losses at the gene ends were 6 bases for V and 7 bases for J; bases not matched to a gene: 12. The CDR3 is CASRPRGGYNEQYF. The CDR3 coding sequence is TGTGCCAGCAGACCGCGCGGGGGTTACAATGAGCAGTACTTC.

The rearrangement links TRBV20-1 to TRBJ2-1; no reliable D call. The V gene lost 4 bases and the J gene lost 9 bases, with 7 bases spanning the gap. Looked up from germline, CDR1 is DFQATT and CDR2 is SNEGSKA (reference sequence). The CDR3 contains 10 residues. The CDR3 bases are TGCAGTGCTAAGATCCCTGAGCAGTTCTTC. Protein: CSAKIPEQFF.